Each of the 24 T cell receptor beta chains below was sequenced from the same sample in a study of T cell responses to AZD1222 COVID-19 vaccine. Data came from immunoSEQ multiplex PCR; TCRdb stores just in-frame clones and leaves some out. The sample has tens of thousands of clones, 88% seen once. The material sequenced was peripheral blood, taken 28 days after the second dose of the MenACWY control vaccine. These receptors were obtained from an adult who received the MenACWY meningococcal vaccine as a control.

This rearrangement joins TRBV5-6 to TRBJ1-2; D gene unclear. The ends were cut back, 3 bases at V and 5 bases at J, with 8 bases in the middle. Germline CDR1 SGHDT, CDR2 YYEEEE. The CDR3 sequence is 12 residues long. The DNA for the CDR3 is TGTGCCAGCAGCTCCGGGTCATATGGCTACACCTTC. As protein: CASSSGSYGYTF.

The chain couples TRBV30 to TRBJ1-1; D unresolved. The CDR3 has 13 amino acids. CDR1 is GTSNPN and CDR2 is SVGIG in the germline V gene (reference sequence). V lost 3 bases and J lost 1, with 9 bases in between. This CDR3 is CAWSGGTNTEAFF. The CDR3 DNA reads TGTGCCTGGAGCGGAGGAACGAACACTGAAGCTTTCTTT.

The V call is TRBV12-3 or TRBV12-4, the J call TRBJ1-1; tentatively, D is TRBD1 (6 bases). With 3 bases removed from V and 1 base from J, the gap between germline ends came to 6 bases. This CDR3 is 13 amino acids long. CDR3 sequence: CASSLGANTEAFF. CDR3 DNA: TGTGCCAGCAGTTTGGGGGCGAACACTGAAGCTTTCTTT.

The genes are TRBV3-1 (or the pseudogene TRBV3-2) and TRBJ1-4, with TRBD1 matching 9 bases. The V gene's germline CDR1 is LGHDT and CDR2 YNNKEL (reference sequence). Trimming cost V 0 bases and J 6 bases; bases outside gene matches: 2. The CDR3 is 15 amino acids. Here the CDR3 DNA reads TGTGCCAGCAGCCAAGATAGGACAGGGGATGAAAAACTGTTTTTT. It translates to CASSQDRTGDEKLFF.

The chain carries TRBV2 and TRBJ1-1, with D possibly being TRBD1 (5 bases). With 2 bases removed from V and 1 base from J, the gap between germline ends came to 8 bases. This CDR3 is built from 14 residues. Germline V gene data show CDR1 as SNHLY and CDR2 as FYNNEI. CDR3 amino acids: CASSEWTSNTEAFF. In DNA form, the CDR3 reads TGTGCCAGCAGTGAATGGACATCGAACACTGAAGCTTTCTTT.

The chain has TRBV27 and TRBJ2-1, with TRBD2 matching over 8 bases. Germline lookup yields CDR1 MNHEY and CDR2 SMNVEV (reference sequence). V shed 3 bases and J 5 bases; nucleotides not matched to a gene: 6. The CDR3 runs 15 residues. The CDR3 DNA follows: TGTGCCAGCAGTTTTTCTGGGACTAGGCACAATGAGCAGTTCTTC. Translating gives CASSFSGTRHNEQFF.

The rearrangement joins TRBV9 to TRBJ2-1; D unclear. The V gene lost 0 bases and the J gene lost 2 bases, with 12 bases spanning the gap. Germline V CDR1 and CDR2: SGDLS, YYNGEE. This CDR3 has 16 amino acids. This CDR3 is CASSVGDSWPYNEQFF. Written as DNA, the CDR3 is TGTGCCAGCAGCGTAGGGGATAGCTGGCCCTACAATGAGCAGTTCTTC.

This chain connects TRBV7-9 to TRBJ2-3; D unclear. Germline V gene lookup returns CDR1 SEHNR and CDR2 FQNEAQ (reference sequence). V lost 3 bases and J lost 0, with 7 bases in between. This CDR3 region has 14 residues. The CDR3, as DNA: TGTGCCAGCAGCTTTACCGGAAGCACAGATACGCAGTATTTT. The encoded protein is CASSFTGSTDTQYF.

CDR3 sequence: CASRQQVNTEAFF. The CDR3 region has the DNA TGTGCCAGCAGGCAACAGGTGAACACTGAAGCTTTCTTT. The chain employs TRBV28 and TRBJ1-1, with D possibly TRBD1 on 5 matching bases. The CDR3 sequence is 13 residues long. The V and J ends lost 6 bases and 0 bases respectively, with 8 bases between them. Germline CDR1 MDHEN, CDR2 SYDVKM.

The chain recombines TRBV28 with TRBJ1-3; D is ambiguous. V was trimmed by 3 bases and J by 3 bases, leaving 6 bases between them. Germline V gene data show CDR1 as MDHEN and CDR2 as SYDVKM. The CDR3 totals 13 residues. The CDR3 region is CASSFGVGNTIYF. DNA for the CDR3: TGTGCCAGCAGTTTTGGGGTTGGAAACACCATATATTTT.

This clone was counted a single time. CDR3 loop: CASSIGAVGELFF. Here the CDR3 DNA reads TGTGCCAGTAGTATTGGGGCTGTCGGGGAGCTGTTTTTT. J is TRBJ2-2 and V is TRBV19, with D maybe TRBD1 (5 bases). Germline V gives CDR1 LNHDA, CDR2 SQIVND (reference sequence). The V end lost 3 bases, the J end lost 7 bases, and 9 bases lay between the germline ends. The CDR3 covers 13 residues.

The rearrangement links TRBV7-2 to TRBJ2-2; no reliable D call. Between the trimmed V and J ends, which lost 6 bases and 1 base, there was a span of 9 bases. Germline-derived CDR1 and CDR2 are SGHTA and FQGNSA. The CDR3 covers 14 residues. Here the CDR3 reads CASSFDWNTGELFF. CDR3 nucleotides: TGTGCCAGCAGTTTCGACTGGAACACCGGGGAGCTGTTTTTT.

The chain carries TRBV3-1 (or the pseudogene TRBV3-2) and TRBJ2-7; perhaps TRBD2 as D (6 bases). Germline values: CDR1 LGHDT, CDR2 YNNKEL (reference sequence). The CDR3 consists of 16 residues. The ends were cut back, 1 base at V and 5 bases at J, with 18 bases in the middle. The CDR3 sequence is CASSQVGGTVPDEQYF. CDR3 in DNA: TGTGCCAGCAGCCAAGTGGGCGGGACGGTTCCCGACGAGCAGTACTTC.

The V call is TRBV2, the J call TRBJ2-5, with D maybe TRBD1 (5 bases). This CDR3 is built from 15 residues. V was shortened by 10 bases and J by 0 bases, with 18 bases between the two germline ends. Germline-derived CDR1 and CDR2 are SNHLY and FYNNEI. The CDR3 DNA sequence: TGTGCCACCCCGTGTGGCAGGGTACACCAAGAGACCCAGTACTTC. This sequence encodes CATPCGRVHQETQYF.

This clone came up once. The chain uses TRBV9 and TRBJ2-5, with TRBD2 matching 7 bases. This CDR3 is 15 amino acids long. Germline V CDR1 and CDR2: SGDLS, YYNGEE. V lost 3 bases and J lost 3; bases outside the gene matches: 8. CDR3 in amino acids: CASSGGLTREETQYF. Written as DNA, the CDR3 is TGTGCCAGCAGCGGGGGACTAACTAGAGAAGAGACCCAGTACTTC.

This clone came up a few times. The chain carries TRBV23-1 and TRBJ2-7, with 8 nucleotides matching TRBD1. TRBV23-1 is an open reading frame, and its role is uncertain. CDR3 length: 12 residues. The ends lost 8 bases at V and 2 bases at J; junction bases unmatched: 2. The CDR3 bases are TGCGCCAGCCCGGGACAGGCCTACGAGCAGTACTTC. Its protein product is CASPGQAYEQYF.

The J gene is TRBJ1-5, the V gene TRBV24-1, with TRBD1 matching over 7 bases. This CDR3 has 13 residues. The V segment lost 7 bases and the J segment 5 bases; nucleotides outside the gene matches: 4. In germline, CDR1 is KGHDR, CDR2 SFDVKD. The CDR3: CATRGDSYQPQHF. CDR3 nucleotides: TGTGCCACCAGGGGGGACAGTTATCAGCCCCAGCATTTT.

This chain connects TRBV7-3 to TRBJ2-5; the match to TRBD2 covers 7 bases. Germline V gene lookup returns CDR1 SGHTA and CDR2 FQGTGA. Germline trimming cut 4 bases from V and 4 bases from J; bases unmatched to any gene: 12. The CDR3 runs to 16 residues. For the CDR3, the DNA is TGTGCCAGCAGCTCCCAGGCGGGAGTTAAGGGAGAGACCCAGTACTTC. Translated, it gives CASSSQAGVKGETQYF.

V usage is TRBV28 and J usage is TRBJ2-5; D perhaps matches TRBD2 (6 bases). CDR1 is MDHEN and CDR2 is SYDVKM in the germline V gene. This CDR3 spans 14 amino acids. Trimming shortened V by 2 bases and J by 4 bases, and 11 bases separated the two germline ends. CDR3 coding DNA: TGTGCCAGCAGTTTAGAAGCGGGTCTAGAGACCCAGTACTTC. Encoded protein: CASSLEAGLETQYF.

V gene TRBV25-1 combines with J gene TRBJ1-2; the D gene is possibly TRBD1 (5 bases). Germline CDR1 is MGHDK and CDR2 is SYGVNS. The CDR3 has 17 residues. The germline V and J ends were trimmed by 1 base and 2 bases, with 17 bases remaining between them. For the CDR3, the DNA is TGTGCCAGCAGTGAATTTGGAGGGGAGGCAAACAACTATGGCTACACCTTC. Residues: CASSEFGGEANNYGYTF.

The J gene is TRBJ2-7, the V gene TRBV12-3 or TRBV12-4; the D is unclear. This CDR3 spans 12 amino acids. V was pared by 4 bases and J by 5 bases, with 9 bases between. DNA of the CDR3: TGTGCCAGCAGTTCCATAGCTCACGAGCAGTACTTC. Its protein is CASSSIAHEQYF.

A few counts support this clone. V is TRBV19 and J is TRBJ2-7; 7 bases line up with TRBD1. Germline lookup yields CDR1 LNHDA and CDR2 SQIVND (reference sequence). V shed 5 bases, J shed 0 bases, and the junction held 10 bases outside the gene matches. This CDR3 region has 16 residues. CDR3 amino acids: CASSRFGTALSYEQYF. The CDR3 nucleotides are TGTGCCAGTAGTCGGTTCGGGACAGCCCTCTCCTACGAGCAGTACTTC. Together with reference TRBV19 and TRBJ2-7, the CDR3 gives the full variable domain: DGGITQSPKYLFRKEGQNVTLSCEQNLNHDAMYWYRQDPGQGLRLIYYSQIVNDFQKGDIAEGYSVSREKKESFPLTVTSAQKNPTAFYLCASSRFGTALSYEQYFGPGTRLTVT.

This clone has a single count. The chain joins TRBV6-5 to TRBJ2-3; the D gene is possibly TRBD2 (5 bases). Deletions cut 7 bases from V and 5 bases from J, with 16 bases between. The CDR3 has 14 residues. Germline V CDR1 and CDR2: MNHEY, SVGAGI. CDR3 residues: CASKTVSGGDTQYF. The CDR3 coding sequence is TGTGCCAGCAAAACGGTCTCCGGAGGAGATACGCAGTATTTT.

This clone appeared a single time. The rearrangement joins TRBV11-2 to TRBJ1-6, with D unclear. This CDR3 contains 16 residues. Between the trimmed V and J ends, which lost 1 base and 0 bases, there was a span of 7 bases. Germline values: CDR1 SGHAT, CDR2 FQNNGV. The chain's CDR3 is CASSLVPISYNSPLHF. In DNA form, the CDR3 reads TGTGCCAGCAGCTTAGTCCCGATCTCCTATAATTCACCCCTCCACTTT.